The present TCR beta chain was sequenced within a study of blood T cells in healthy people across ages. This CDR3 contains 12 residues. Germline V gene data show CDR1 as MGHDK and CDR2 as SYGVNS. V gave up 5 bases and J gave up 3 bases, with 5 bases separating them. Then a second PCR, running about 7 to 11 cycles, was carried out with a sample-barcoded 5' primer and a J-beta primer mix. Per-sample output comprised a minimum of 3 million paired-end reads containing CDR3. TCRdb called the 5' RACE reads again in MiXCR, with one record for every CDR3 protein. The sample carries approximately 1.5 million distinct CDR3 sequences, approximately 39% recorded once.

The rearrangement joins TRBV25-1 to TRBJ2-1; D ambiguous. Source material: blood. This sequence was found in a young woman in good health. CDR3 loop: CASSRFYNEQFF. The CDR3 DNA reads TGTGCCAGCAGTAGATTCTACAATGAGCAGTTCTTC.